The 12 T cell receptor beta chains given below trace back to one sample, sequenced in a study of a mutant IDH1 vaccine in newly diagnosed glioma. The antigens for these receptors are not known. Profiling relied on immunoSEQ multiplex PCR, and the TCRdb table lists in-frame clones only, not all of them. The sample comprises over 55,000 clones, about 84% of which are singletons, and approximately 3.8% rests with the top ten. Noted time point: week 11, during vaccination. Vaccinated patients received 300 ug of mutant IDH1 20-mer peptide per dose, with topical imiquimod. This specimen was PBMCs, taken from a glioma patient whose treatment included an IDH1 peptide vaccine. The origin of the receptors is a man aged 25-45 years with glioma.

This chain uses TRBV7-6 with TRBJ2-5; D is unclear. The V and J ends lost 5 bases and 4 bases respectively, with 11 bases between them. This CDR3 is 13 amino acids long. Germline assignment: CDR1 SGHVS and CDR2 FNYEAQ. In nucleotides, the CDR3 is TGTGCCAGCAGCCGATGGGGAACAGAGACCCAGTACTTC. Translating gives CASSRWGTETQYF.

Only one count was recorded for this clone. The rearrangement uses TRBV7-2 and TRBJ2-7; D is ambiguous. The V end lost 1 base, the J end lost 3 bases, and 10 bases lay between the germline ends. Germline V gene data show CDR1 as SGHTA and CDR2 as FQGNSA. This CDR3 has 14 amino acids. The CDR3 protein is CASSLGGLYYEQYF. CDR3 DNA sequence: TGTGCCAGCAGCTTAGGAGGCTTATACTACGAGCAGTACTTC.

There are a few counts of this clone. The chain joins TRBV30 to TRBJ1-1, with 10 bases identical to TRBD1. Germline CDR1 GTSNPN, CDR2 SVGIG (reference sequence). Trimming cost V 5 bases and J 4 bases; bases outside gene matches: 4. The CDR3 is 13 amino acids. CDR3 region: CAWRTGGSTEAFF. The CDR3 coding sequence is TGTGCCTGGCGGACAGGGGGTAGCACTGAAGCTTTCTTT.

This clone was detected only a few times. The chain is built from TRBV10-3 and TRBJ1-1; possible D gene TRBD1, 5 bases. V was pared by 0 bases and J by 1 base, with 18 bases between. Germline CDR1 and CDR2: ENHRY and SYGVKD. The CDR3 is 18 residues long. The DNA for the CDR3 is TGTGCCATCAGTGAGTCGCAAGGACTTGGACATTCGAACACTGAAGCTTTCTTT. Translating it yields CAISESQGLGHSNTEAFF.

This chain uses TRBV7-9 with TRBJ2-7; TRBD1 matches at 11 bases. The CDR3 runs to 18 residues. The junction had 18 bases not matched to a gene; V was cut back by 5 bases and J by 6 bases. Per the germline V gene, CDR1 is SEHNR and CDR2 is FQNEAQ (reference sequence). The chain's CDR3 is CASSTRGTPGQGVREQYF. The CDR3 DNA reads TGTGCCAGCAGCACCAGGGGCACACCGGGACAGGGGGTTCGCGAGCAGTACTTC.

V and J are TRBV19 and TRBJ1-2; a weak D match, TRBD1 (6 bases). Trimming shortened V by 6 bases and J by 13 bases, and 18 bases separated the two germline ends. This CDR3 has 12 residues. Per the germline V gene, CDR1 is LNHDA and CDR2 is SQIVND (reference sequence). The DNA for the CDR3 is TGTGCCAGTAGCCCGGGACATGTGGATCTCACCTTC. Its protein product is CASSPGHVDLTF.

To note about this clone: The same CDR3 is also encoded by other DNA sequences in this sample. The chain recombines TRBV9 with TRBJ2-5, with unresolved D. The ends were cut back, 0 bases at V and 5 bases at J, with 5 bases in the middle. Germline V CDR1 and CDR2: SGDLS, YYNGEE. This CDR3 is 12 amino acids long. CDR3 protein: CASSVGGETQYF. The DNA for the CDR3 is TGTGCCAGCAGCGTAGGTGGGGAGACCCAGTACTTC.

The chain carries TRBV5-1 and TRBJ1-4; 7 nucleotides agree with TRBD1. This CDR3 has 14 residues. Germline lookup yields CDR1 SGHRS and CDR2 YFSETQ. The V gene end was trimmed by 4 bases and the J gene end by 3 bases; junction bases not matched to a gene: 3. CDR3 residues: CASSPGGANEKLFF. As DNA, the CDR3 is TGCGCCAGCAGCCCAGGGGGTGCTAATGAAAAACTGTTTTTT.

V gene TRBV13 combines with J gene TRBJ2-3; D gene ambiguous. Germline V gene data show CDR1 as PRHDT and CDR2 as FYEKMQ (reference sequence). V lost 4 bases to trimming and J lost 2 bases, with 13 bases between them. This CDR3 is built from 15 residues. Written as DNA, the CDR3 is TGTGCCAGCAGCTCGACCTCCGGACCCACAGATACGCAGTATTTT. It codes for CASSSTSGPTDTQYF.

J is TRBJ1-2 and V is TRBV18; 9 bases are shared with TRBD1. After removal of 8 bases from V and 9 bases from J, the junction contained 7 bases not matched to a gene. There are 12 residues in the CDR3. Germline V gene data show CDR1 as KGHSH and CDR2 as LQKENI. The CDR3 loop reads CASLPGQGRYTF. CDR3 sequence (DNA): TGTGCCAGCCTGCCGGGACAGGGACGCTACACCTTC.

The V call is TRBV5-1, the J call TRBJ2-7; 10 nucleotides line up with TRBD1. Germline CDR1 is SGHRS and CDR2 is YFSETQ. The CDR3 is made up of 15 amino acids. J gave up 5 bases and V 0 bases, and 5 bases lay outside the gene matches. The CDR3 spells CASSLDGQGVHEQYF. Written as DNA, the CDR3 is TGCGCCAGCAGCTTGGACGGACAGGGGGTCCACGAGCAGTACTTC.

This chain uses TRBV19 with TRBJ2-7; tentative D call: TRBD2 (7 bases). The CDR3 spans 15 residues. V was pared by 4 bases and J by 1 base, with 14 bases between. Germline loops: CDR1 LNHDA, CDR2 SQIVND (reference sequence). The CDR3 DNA sequence: TGTGCCAGTAGTAGGGCGGGGGCAGAATCCTACGAGCAGTACTTC. It encodes CASSRAGAESYEQYF.